This T cell receptor (beta chain) is from a study of blood T cell repertoires in COVID-19. Looking at the study overall: From the United States, Italy and Spain came samples of acute and convalescent COVID-19. In each case, the material was cDNA or gDNA derived from T cells, B-cell-depleted T cells, or PBMCs.

The CDR3 spans 16 residues. V shed 4 bases and J shed 9 bases, with 23 bases lying between them. Per germline, CDR1 KGHDR and CDR2 SFDVKD. In the original workflow: Reference gene primer amplification gave estimated nucleated cell counts. TCRdb keeps only in-frame clones here, not all; method: immunoSEQ multiplex PCR. The V and J calls and the clone size are those of that table, but D and trimming were determined from the DNA. This table holds about 190,000 clones, just under 85% found once. This clonotype was obtained from a woman between 65 and 79 years old with active or convalescent COVID-19. The chain recombines TRBV24-1 with TRBJ2-5, with D perhaps matching TRBD1 (6 bases). Specimen: peripheral blood. CDR3 in amino acids: CATSDPDRPLGAAQYF. The CDR3 coding sequence is TGTGCCACCAGTGACCCGGACAGACCCCTTGGGGCGGCCCAGTACTTC.